This T cell receptor beta chain was captured by sequencing in a study of response to subunit inactivated influenza vaccine. In TCRdb, the RT-PCR reads were re-called with MiXCR into one record per CDR3 protein. Of under 550,000 distinct CDR3 sequences listed, about 7.2% are singletons. In this sample, this clonotype turned up many times. The target antigen is unknown. The CDR3 has 15 residues. V lost 5 bases to trimming and J lost 1 base, with 11 bases between them. Germline CDR1 reads SGHAT; CDR2 reads FQNNGV. Points from the study as a whole: Authors suggested seasonal influenza vaccinations each recruit few new T cells.

The clonotype was recovered from a man aged 50-75 years who received an inactivated influenza vaccine. The chain is built from TRBV11-2 and TRBJ2-2; D is perhaps TRBD1 (5 bases). This material consisted of PBMCs from blood, taken less than 30 months after vaccination. The CDR3 loop reads CASSLRQQNTGELFF. CDR3 DNA sequence: TGTGCCAGCAGCCTCAGACAGCAGAACACCGGGGAGCTGTTTTTT.